Below, 24 T cell receptor beta chains from the same sample are listed, as sequenced in a study of preoperative IRX-2 immunotherapy in early breast cancer. Treatment described: preoperative locoregional IRX-2 cytokine immunotherapy. The data were produced by immunoSEQ multiplex PCR, yet TCRdb's version contains in-frame clones alone and is incomplete. The table has around 30,000 clones, around four fifths seen once. Sequenced material: lymph node tissue, taken from a patient treated with IRX-2 immunotherapy. The receptors shown here come from a human donor with breast cancer.

The chain employs TRBV12-5 and TRBJ2-3, with 11 bases identical to TRBD2. From germline, CDR1 is LGHNT and CDR2 FRNRAP. The V segment lost 6 bases and the J segment 1 base; nucleotides outside the gene matches: 6. There are 16 residues in the CDR3. CDR3 nucleotides: TGTGCTAGTGGCTTTACGGGACTAGCGGGCACAGATACGCAGTATTTT. Encoded protein: CASGFTGLAGTDTQYF.

This rearrangement joins TRBV30 to TRBJ1-2; D ambiguous. Deletions cut 3 bases from V and 7 bases from J, with 12 bases between. This CDR3 contains 12 residues. CDR1 and CDR2 from the germline V gene are GTSNPN and SVGIG (reference sequence). As DNA, the CDR3 is TGTGCCTGGAGGAAGGGTCTTAGTGGCTACACCTTC. It yields the protein CAWRKGLSGYTF.

V usage is TRBV5-1 and J usage is TRBJ2-7; weak D call: TRBD1 (5 bases). The CDR3 extends over 15 amino acids. In germline, CDR1 is SGHRS, CDR2 YFSETQ. Between the trimmed V and J ends, which lost 0 bases and 2 bases, there was a span of 12 bases. CDR3 DNA: TGCGCCAGCAGCTTGGAGGGGATCCAGGCCTACGAGCAGTACTTC. It encodes CASSLEGIQAYEQYF.

The chain recombines TRBV30 with TRBJ1-2; TRBD1 matches at 7 bases. CDR1 is GTSNPN and CDR2 is SVGIG in the germline V gene (reference sequence). This CDR3 contains 13 residues. V lost 4 bases and J lost 4; bases outside the gene matches: 6. The CDR3 loop reads CAWTPDRVYGYTF. CDR3 nucleotide sequence: TGTGCCTGGACCCCAGACAGGGTCTATGGCTACACCTTC.

This clone was detected once. The genes are TRBV11-3 and TRBJ2-7, with TRBD2 matching 10 bases. CDR1 SGHNT and CDR2 YENEEA come from the germline V gene. The CDR3 runs to 14 residues. V gave up 5 bases and J gave up 3 bases; unmatched junction bases: 4. The CDR3 protein is CASSISGGFYEQYF. CDR3 bases: TGTGCCAGCAGCATTAGCGGGGGGTTCTACGAGCAGTACTTC.

The V gene is TRBV30, the J gene TRBJ1-1; no clear D. V was clipped by 0 bases and J by 1 base, with 9 bases between them. This CDR3 comprises 14 residues. Germline lookup yields CDR1 GTSNPN and CDR2 SVGIG (reference sequence). The CDR3 DNA reads as TGTGCCTGGAGTGTTTGGGGTCAGAACACTGAAGCTTTCTTT. Translating gives CAWSVWGQNTEAFF.

V is TRBV4-1 and J is TRBJ1-4; D is undetermined. The length of the CDR3 is 17 residues. CDR1 and CDR2 (germline): MGHRA, YSYEKL. V was trimmed by 0 bases and J by 7 bases, leaving 18 bases between them. The CDR3 DNA reads as TGCGCCAGCAGCCAAGAGGTCGGGGTAGGGTGGATTGAAAAACTGTTTTTT. Its protein is CASSQEVGVGWIEKLFF.

The V call is TRBV15, the J call TRBJ2-5, with D maybe TRBD2 (5 bases). V gave up 2 bases and J gave up 4 bases, with 11 bases separating them. Per the germline V gene, CDR1 is LNHNV and CDR2 is YYDKDF (reference sequence). This CDR3 region has 14 residues. CDR3 DNA sequence: TGTGCCACCAGCAGACTTGGGGAGTTAGAGACCCAGTACTTC. It is translated as CATSRLGELETQYF. The complete variable domain, with remaining parts taken from reference TRBV15 and TRBJ2-5, reads DAMVIQNPRYQVTQFGKPVTLSCSQTLNHNVMYWYQQKSSQAPKLLFHYYDKDFNNEADTPDNFQSRRPNTSFCFLDIRSPGLGDTAMYLCATSRLGELETQYFGPGTRLLVL.

This chain connects TRBV15 to TRBJ1-2; D perhaps matches TRBD1 (5 bases). V was pared by 2 bases and J by 8 bases, with 15 bases between. The germline V gene encodes CDR1 LNHNV and CDR2 YYDKDF (reference sequence). CDR3 length equals 14 residues. In DNA, the CDR3 is TGTGCCACCAGCAGACAGGGCAGGTGGAACGGCTACACCTTC. This gives the protein CATSRQGRWNGYTF.

The rearrangement joins TRBV7-6 to TRBJ2-2, with 8 positions matching TRBD1. The trim removed 4 bases at V and 3 bases at J, leaving 4 bases unmatched. This CDR3 has 15 residues. The germline gives CDR1 SGHVS, CDR2 FNYEAQ. The CDR3 is CASSYGQGHTGELFF. The CDR3 DNA follows: TGTGCCAGCAGCTATGGACAGGGTCACACCGGGGAGCTGTTTTTT.

The V call is TRBV19, the J call TRBJ2-3, with D perhaps assigned TRBD1 or TRBD2 (6 bases each). This CDR3 contains 12 residues. Germline V gives CDR1 LNHDA, CDR2 SQIVND (reference sequence). Deletions cut 4 bases from V and 7 bases from J, with 9 bases between. The DNA for the CDR3 is TGTGCCAGTAGTAAGGGGGGATATACGCAGTATTTT. This gives the protein CASSKGGYTQYF.

The chain has TRBV14 and TRBJ2-1, with TRBD2 identical over 8 bases. J was trimmed by 7 bases and V by 4 bases; bases with no gene match: 6. This CDR3 is 14 amino acids long. Germline assignment: CDR1 SGHDN and CDR2 FVKESK. The CDR3 sequence: CASSRIAGRNEQFF. The CDR3, as DNA: TGTGCCAGCAGCCGAATAGCGGGGAGAAATGAGCAGTTCTTC.

This chain uses TRBV28 with TRBJ1-2; D gene unclear. Per germline, CDR1 MDHEN and CDR2 SYDVKM. The CDR3 totals 14 residues. V was pared by 4 bases and J by 7 bases, with 16 bases between. CDR3 loop: CASSSPGDMSGYTF. The CDR3 bases are TGTGCCAGCAGTTCCCCCGGCGACATGTCTGGCTACACCTTC.

The chain couples TRBV11-3 to TRBJ1-1; weak D call: TRBD1 (5 bases). Germline-derived CDR1 and CDR2 are SGHNT and YENEEA. The CDR3 runs to 14 residues. Trimming pared 5 bases from V and 6 bases from J, leaving 16 bases between. The CDR3 sequence: CASSQGRGSAEAFF. DNA for the CDR3: TGTGCCAGCAGCCAGGGACGGGGGAGCGCTGAAGCTTTCTTT.

V and J are TRBV15 and TRBJ1-2; tentatively, D is TRBD1 (5 bases). Looked up from germline, CDR1 is LNHNV and CDR2 is YYDKDF (reference sequence). Trimming took off 1 base at V and 6 bases at J, with 15 bases between the two ends. The CDR3 totals 15 residues. CDR3 sequence (DNA): TGTGCCACCAGCAGAGGGCCGTCAGGGCGGGATGGCTACACCTTC. It translates to CATSRGPSGRDGYTF.

Turning to this clone: The junction shows a germline mismatch at one end, possibly a read error. The chain couples TRBV6-8 to TRBJ2-5, with 8 positions matching TRBD2. There are 13 residues in the CDR3. Germline V gene data show CDR1 as MNHGY and CDR2 as SAAAGT. The CDR3 region is CASTRGLEETQYF. The CDR3 coding sequence is TGTGCCAGCACAAGGGGACTAGAAGAAACCCAGTACTTC.

The sample holds one count of this clone. This chain joins TRBV18 and TRBJ2-5; no reliable D call. Trimming removed 2 bases from V and 3 bases from J, with 10 bases in between. CDR1 and CDR2 (germline): KGHSH, LQKENI. This CDR3 has 14 amino acids. The CDR3 DNA reads as TGTGCCAGCTCACCAGTAAACGAGGAAGAGACCCAGTACTTC. Translating gives CASSPVNEEETQYF.

The V call is TRBV19, the J call TRBJ2-2; 8 bases agree with TRBD2. This CDR3 comprises 15 residues. Trimming at V came to 6 bases and at J to 4 bases, leaving 7 bases not matched to a gene. Per the germline V gene, CDR1 is LNHDA and CDR2 is SQIVND (reference sequence). The DNA for the CDR3 is TGTGCCAGTAGCACCCCGGGGGGGGTCACCGGGGAGCTGTTTTTT. Translated, it gives CASSTPGGVTGELFF.

V and J are TRBV9 and TRBJ1-1, with D perhaps TRBD1 (5 bases). V was cut by 5 bases and J by 2 bases, with 10 bases left in between. In germline, CDR1 is SGDLS, CDR2 YYNGEE. The CDR3 is 13 amino acids. The CDR3 loop is CASRTGLNTEAFF. For the CDR3, the DNA is TGTGCCAGCAGGACGGGACTAAACACTGAAGCTTTCTTT.

This clone was counted a single time. The rearrangement uses TRBV19 and TRBJ1-1, with unresolved D. V lost 1 base and J lost 7, with 10 bases in between. The germline V gene encodes CDR1 LNHDA and CDR2 SQIVND (reference sequence). This CDR3 has 13 residues. The CDR3 DNA reads TGTGCCAGTAGTATAGCTTCCGTGGGTGAAGCTTTCTTT. Its protein product is CASSIASVGEAFF.

The chain couples TRBV6-4 to TRBJ2-7, with D perhaps TRBD1 or TRBD2 (6 bases each). V was trimmed by 5 bases and J by 3 bases, leaving 14 bases between them. The CDR3 length is 14 residues. Germline values: CDR1 MRHNA, CDR2 SNTAGT. The CDR3 DNA reads as TGTGCCAGCAGTTACAGGGACTCCAACTACGAGCAGTACTTC. It encodes CASSYRDSNYEQYF.

The J gene is TRBJ1-2, the V gene TRBV29-1; unclear D gene. Germline lookup yields CDR1 SQVTM and CDR2 ANQGSEA. The length of the CDR3 is 12 residues. The V and J ends lost 3 bases and 0 bases respectively, with 5 bases between them. This CDR3 is CSVEWTNYGYTF. In nucleotides, the CDR3 is TGCAGCGTTGAGTGGACTAACTATGGCTACACCTTC.

V gene TRBV6-8 combines with J gene TRBJ1-2, with D uncertain. The CDR3 has 13 residues. Germline assignment: CDR1 MNHGY and CDR2 SAAAGT. The ends were cut back, 0 bases at V and 4 bases at J, with 6 bases in the middle. Written as DNA, the CDR3 is TGTGCCAGCAGTTACTCCAGGTTCTATGGCTACACCTTC. This sequence encodes CASSYSRFYGYTF.

This clone was detected only once. This rearrangement joins TRBV6-8 to TRBJ2-7, with D maybe TRBD2 (5 bases). The CDR3 is 13 residues long. V was shortened by 5 bases and J by 9 bases, with 17 bases between the two germline ends. The V gene's germline CDR1 is MNHGY and CDR2 SAAAGT. CDR3 coding DNA: TGTGCCAGCAGTCCAAGTCCCCCTCGGGGGCAGTACTTC. Its protein product is CASSPSPPRGQYF.